The 8 T cell receptor beta chains given below trace back to one sample, sequenced in a study of shared clonotypes between healthy human individuals. Method: immunoSEQ multiplex PCR; TCRdb's copy keeps in-frame clones and lacks some. The data contain about 530,000 clones, about 96% of them singletons. The sample consisted of naive CD4+ T cells sorted from blood. Noted subset: CD45RA+ positively selected. The receptors were gathered from a woman in her twenties or thirties in good health.

The rearrangement links TRBV7-9 to TRBJ2-1; D uncertain. CDR3 size: 16 residues. Germline CDR1 and CDR2: SEHNR and FQNEAQ (reference sequence). The V end lost 2 bases, the J end lost 2 bases, and 13 bases lay between the germline ends. CDR3 DNA: TGTGCCAGCAGCTTATCCTCAGGATATACCTACAATGAGCAGTTCTTC. Its protein product is CASSLSSGYTYNEQFF.

This clone has only one observation. This chain connects TRBV5-1 to TRBJ2-3, with unresolved D. The germline V gene encodes CDR1 SGHRS and CDR2 YFSETQ. Trimming took 2 bases from V and 6 from J, leaving 16 bases between them. This CDR3 is built from 15 residues. This chain's CDR3 is CASSFASNIWDTQYF. The CDR3 coding sequence is TGCGCCAGCAGCTTTGCCTCAAACATATGGGATACGCAGTATTTT.

The J gene is TRBJ1-1, the V gene TRBV19; D is unclear. The V gene lost 5 bases and the J gene lost 1 base, with 14 bases spanning the gap. Germline CDR1 is LNHDA and CDR2 is SQIVND (reference sequence). The CDR3 contains 15 residues. The CDR3 DNA follows: TGTGCCAGTAGTTCCCGGGGATATTCGAACACTGAAGCTTTCTTT. It encodes CASSSRGYSNTEAFF.

The CDR3 DNA is TGTGCCAGCAGTGAAGTTAGGGACCCCTACACCGGGGAGCTGTTTTTT. Translating it yields CASSEVRDPYTGELFF. This rearrangement joins TRBV6-1 to TRBJ2-2; possibly TRBD1 or TRBD2 for D (5 bases each). Germline V gene data show CDR1 as MNHNS and CDR2 as SASEGT. The CDR3 runs 16 residues. The ends were cut back, 1 base at V and 3 bases at J, with 12 bases in the middle.

The J gene is TRBJ1-1, the V gene TRBV25-1; tentative D call: TRBD1 (6 bases). CDR3 length: 12 residues. Germline CDR1 and CDR2: MGHDK and SYGVNS. Trimming took 7 bases from V and 2 from J, leaving 8 bases between them. The CDR3 loop reads CASKDRNTEAFF. Here the CDR3 DNA reads TGTGCCAGCAAGGACAGAAACACTGAAGCTTTCTTT.

The rearrangement links TRBV18 to TRBJ2-1; TRBD2 matches 7 bases. V was pared by 3 bases and J by 9 bases, with 8 bases of the junction left unmatched. The CDR3 has 14 residues. The V gene's germline CDR1 is KGHSH and CDR2 LQKENI. DNA for the CDR3: TGTGCCAGCTCACCCTGGGAGGGAGAGGGTGAGCAGTTCTTC. Amino acids: CASSPWEGEGEQFF.

V and J are TRBV28 and TRBJ2-5; 8 bases agree with TRBD2. Germline assignment: CDR1 MDHEN and CDR2 SYDVKM. CDR3 length equals 15 residues. V was pared by 7 bases and J by 5 bases, with 12 bases of the junction left unmatched. The CDR3 sequence: CASNPVGLVGETQYF. The CDR3 DNA reads as TGTGCCAGCAATCCGGTGGGACTAGTGGGGGAGACCCAGTACTTC.

The gene calls are TRBV15 and TRBJ2-5; no clear D. With the DNA end fitting TRBJ2-7 better, the J assignment may be wrong. The CDR3 runs to 13 residues. Germline V gene sequence: CDR1 LNHNV, CDR2 YYDKDF (reference sequence). The CDR3 DNA follows: TGTGCCACCAGCAGAGATACGGGCTACGAGCAGTACTTC. It codes for CATSRDTGYEQYF.